The rows below give T cell receptor beta chains drawn from one sample of a study of human T cells and chemical hapten exposure. Using its own MiXCR run on the RACE reads, TCRdb lists one record per CDR3 protein. The table has a few hundred thousand distinct CDR3 sequences, about 5% seen once. Sequences were derived from whole blood, sampled in connection with sensitization to the hapten diphenylcyclopropenone (DPC). All receptors derive from a young woman with alopecia areata. Some clones in this sample may be carry-over from other donors' samples. Each CDR3 is given with its conserved first and last residue. A D gene is named only where the DNA matches it firmly. A clone size is listed for some rows: how often the clone was seen (once, few, many), or a class if it is expanded.

clone size: -; J gene: TRBJ1-3; D gene: -; V gene: TRBV14; CDR3 protein: CASSQYSGNTIYF; CDR3 DNA: TGTGCCAGCAGCCAGTACTCTGGAAACACCATATATTTT
clone size: many; J gene: TRBJ2-3; D gene: -; V gene: TRBV6-2/TRBV6-3; CDR3 protein: CASSMINTDTQYF; CDR3 DNA: TGTGCCAGCAGTATGATCAACACAGATACGCAGTATTTT
clone size: many; J gene: TRBJ2-3; D gene: -; V gene: TRBV3-1; CDR3 protein: CASSQATDTQYF; CDR3 DNA: TGTGCCAGCAGCCAAGCTACAGATACGCAGTATTTT
clone size: many; J gene: TRBJ2-1; D gene: -; V gene: TRBV5-1; CDR3 protein: CASSLRTVRNEQFF; CDR3 DNA: TGCGCCAGCAGCTTGCGAACAGTCCGGAATGAGCAGTTCTTC
clone size: -; J gene: TRBJ2-7; D gene: -; V gene: TRBV10-3; CDR3 protein: CAISGEGFMDEQYF; CDR3 DNA: TGTGCCATCAGTGGTGAGGGTTTTATGGACGAGCAGTACTTC
clone size: -; J gene: TRBJ2-3; D gene: TRBD2; V gene: TRBV7-2; CDR3 protein: CASSRGLAADTLYF; CDR3 DNA: TGTGCCAGCAGCCGCGGACTAGCGGCAGATACGCTGTATTTT
clone size: -; J gene: TRBJ1-2; D gene: -; V gene: TRBV6-2/TRBV6-3; CDR3 protein: CASRFTGESYGYTF; CDR3 DNA: TGTGCCAGCCGGTTTACGGGGGAGTCCTATGGCTACACCTTC
clone size: -; J gene: TRBJ2-3; D gene: -; V gene: TRBV18; CDR3 protein: CASSQHGGFTDTQYF; CDR3 DNA: TGTGCCAGCTCACAGCACGGGGGATTCACAGATACGCAGTATTTT
clone size: few; J gene: TRBJ1-5; D gene: TRBD1; V gene: TRBV20-1; CDR3 protein: CSAPGQVNQPQHF; CDR3 DNA: TGCAGTGCGCCGGGACAGGTCAATCAGCCCCAGCATTTT
clone size: many; J gene: TRBJ2-3; D gene: -; V gene: TRBV4-2; CDR3 protein: CASSQDPEDTQYF; CDR3 DNA: TGTGCCAGCAGCCAAGATCCGGAAGATACGCAGTATTTT
clone size: many; J gene: TRBJ2-7; D gene: -; V gene: TRBV3-1; CDR3 protein: CASSRYRVRPYEQYF; CDR3 DNA: TGTGCCAGCAGTCGTTACAGGGTAAGACCCTACGAGCAGTACTTC
clone size: -; J gene: TRBJ1-1; D gene: -; V gene: TRBV4-2; CDR3 protein: CASSQDMVKGLNTEAFF; CDR3 DNA: TGTGCCAGCAGCCAAGATATGGTGAAGGGGTTGAACACTGAAGCTTTCTTT
clone size: many; J gene: TRBJ2-5; D gene: -; V gene: TRBV7-2; CDR3 protein: CASTLFEGRETQYF; CDR3 DNA: TGTGCCAGCACCCTGTTTGAGGGGCGAGAGACCCAGTACTTC
clone size: -; J gene: TRBJ1-5; D gene: TRBD1; V gene: TRBV27; CDR3 protein: CASSATGDSRPAHF; CDR3 DNA: TGTGCCAGCAGCGCGACAGGGGACTCTCGCCCCGCTCATTTT
clone size: few; J gene: TRBJ2-1; D gene: TRBD2; V gene: TRBV6-6; CDR3 protein: CASTPQAGNEQFF; CDR3 DNA: TGTGCCAGCACCCCCCAAGCGGGGAATGAGCAGTTCTTC
clone size: -; J gene: TRBJ1-5; D gene: -; V gene: TRBV2; CDR3 protein: CASSELRQPQHF; CDR3 DNA: TGTGCCAGCAGTGAACTTAGGCAGCCCCAGCATTTT
clone size: many; J gene: TRBJ2-3; D gene: TRBD2; V gene: TRBV12-3/TRBV12-4; CDR3 protein: CASSPPSGGARGTDTQYF; CDR3 DNA: TGTGCCAGCAGCCCACCTAGCGGGGGGGCTCGGGGCACAGATACGCAGTATTTT
clone size: -; J gene: TRBJ2-6; D gene: TRBD2; V gene: TRBV5-1; CDR3 protein: CASSATTSGSSGANVLTF; CDR3 DNA: TGCGCCAGCAGCGCGACGACTAGCGGGAGCTCTGGGGCCAACGTCCTGACTTTC
clone size: -; J gene: TRBJ1-5; D gene: TRBD1; V gene: TRBV4-3; CDR3 protein: CASSQDRQGGQPQHF; CDR3 DNA: TGCGCCAGCAGCCAAGACAGACAGGGAGGACAGCCCCAGCATTTT
clone size: many; J gene: TRBJ1-2; D gene: -; V gene: TRBV28; CDR3 protein: CASTTGAGFDYGYTF; CDR3 DNA: TGTGCCAGCACCACCGGGGCGGGGTTTGACTATGGCTACACCTTC
clone size: -; J gene: TRBJ1-5; D gene: TRBD1; V gene: TRBV20-1; CDR3 protein: CSADDRDNQPQHF; CDR3 DNA: TGCAGTGCTGACGACAGGGACAATCAGCCCCAGCATTTT
clone size: many; J gene: TRBJ2-2; D gene: TRBD1; V gene: TRBV5-4; CDR3 protein: CASSQGQGKLTGELFF; CDR3 DNA: TGTGCCAGCAGCCAGGGACAGGGGAAATTGACCGGGGAGCTGTTTTTT
clone size: few; J gene: TRBJ2-3; D gene: -; V gene: TRBV27; CDR3 protein: CASSLDFPGADTQYF; CDR3 DNA: TGTGCCAGCAGTCTGGACTTCCCTGGGGCAGATACGCAGTATTTT
clone size: -; J gene: TRBJ2-6; D gene: TRBD1; V gene: TRBV18; CDR3 protein: CASDRGSSGANVLTF; CDR3 DNA: TGTGCCAGCGACAGGGGATCCTCTGGGGCCAACGTCCTGACTTTC
clone size: -; J gene: TRBJ2-3; D gene: TRBD2; V gene: TRBV6-4; CDR3 protein: CASSESTSGGIDTQYF; CDR3 DNA: TGTGCCAGCAGTGAGTCGACTAGCGGGGGAATAGATACGCAGTATTTT
clone size: many; J gene: TRBJ1-2; D gene: -; V gene: TRBV5-1; CDR3 protein: CASSPDSFYGYTF; CDR3 DNA: TGCGCCAGCAGCCCGGACAGTTTCTATGGCTACACCTTC
clone size: many; J gene: TRBJ2-3; D gene: -; V gene: TRBV7-9; CDR3 protein: CASSLGVWTDTQYF; CDR3 DNA: TGTGCCAGCAGCCTAGGGGTTTGGACAGATACGCAGTATTTT
clone size: many; J gene: TRBJ1-1; D gene: -; V gene: TRBV27; CDR3 protein: CASRGGGTEAFF; CDR3 DNA: TGTGCCAGCAGGGGGGGAGGAACTGAAGCTTTCTTT
clone size: many; J gene: TRBJ1-5; D gene: TRBD1; V gene: TRBV20-1; CDR3 protein: CSARASGTGNQPQHF; CDR3 DNA: TGCAGTGCTAGGGCTTCCGGGACAGGCAATCAGCCCCAGCATTTT
clone size: many; J gene: TRBJ2-4; D gene: -; V gene: TRBV11-2; CDR3 protein: CASSLESWQGAKNIQYF; CDR3 DNA: TGTGCCAGCAGCTTAGAATCCTGGCAGGGGGCCAAAAACATTCAGTACTTC
clone size: -; J gene: TRBJ2-1; D gene: -; V gene: TRBV6-2/TRBV6-3; CDR3 protein: CASRPRKNTYSYNEQFF; CDR3 DNA: TGTGCCAGCAGACCCCGAAAAAACACTTACTCCTACAATGAGCAGTTCTTC
clone size: many; J gene: TRBJ2-1; D gene: TRBD1; V gene: TRBV6-2/TRBV6-3; CDR3 protein: CASSYAQPQGARNNEQFF; CDR3 DNA: TGTGCCAGCAGTTACGCTCAACCACAGGGGGCAAGAAACAATGAGCAGTTCTTC
clone size: -; J gene: TRBJ1-2; D gene: TRBD1; V gene: TRBV24-1; CDR3 protein: CATSDSRQGLRFGYTF; CDR3 DNA: TGTGCCACCAGTGACTCCCGACAGGGCCTCCGCTTTGGCTACACCTTC
clone size: many; J gene: TRBJ1-2; D gene: -; V gene: TRBV2; CDR3 protein: CATGGNYGYTF; CDR3 DNA: TGTGCCACCGGGGGGAACTATGGCTACACCTTC
clone size: many; J gene: TRBJ2-7; D gene: -; V gene: TRBV14; CDR3 protein: CASSQARLGAYEQYF; CDR3 DNA: TGTGCCAGCAGCCAAGCGAGGTTGGGGGCCTACGAGCAGTACTTC
clone size: few; J gene: TRBJ1-2; D gene: -; V gene: TRBV2; CDR3 protein: CASTREGGYGYTF; CDR3 DNA: TGTGCCAGCACGAGGGAGGGCGGCTATGGCTACACCTTC
clone size: many; J gene: TRBJ1-2; D gene: TRBD1; V gene: TRBV6-6; CDR3 protein: CASIHRDSYGYTF; CDR3 DNA: TGTGCCAGCATTCACCGGGACAGCTATGGCTACACCTTC
clone size: many; J gene: TRBJ2-7; D gene: -; V gene: TRBV12-3/TRBV12-4; CDR3 protein: CASSLRRGRREQYF; CDR3 DNA: TGTGCCAGCAGTTTAAGGCGGGGGCGACGGGAGCAGTACTTC
clone size: few; J gene: TRBJ2-7; D gene: -; V gene: TRBV27; CDR3 protein: CASSGTGKGTYEQYF; CDR3 DNA: TGTGCCAGCAGTGGTACAGGCAAGGGGACCTACGAGCAGTACTTC
clone size: -; J gene: TRBJ1-2; D gene: -; V gene: TRBV7-2; CDR3 protein: CASSTRYNNYGYTF; CDR3 DNA: TGTGCCAGCAGCACTAGGTACAACAACTATGGCTACACCTTC
clone size: -; J gene: TRBJ2-6; D gene: -; V gene: TRBV2; CDR3 protein: CASSEEGLASGANVLTF; CDR3 DNA: TGTGCCAGCAGTGAAGAGGGGTTGGCTTCTGGGGCCAACGTCCTGACTTTC